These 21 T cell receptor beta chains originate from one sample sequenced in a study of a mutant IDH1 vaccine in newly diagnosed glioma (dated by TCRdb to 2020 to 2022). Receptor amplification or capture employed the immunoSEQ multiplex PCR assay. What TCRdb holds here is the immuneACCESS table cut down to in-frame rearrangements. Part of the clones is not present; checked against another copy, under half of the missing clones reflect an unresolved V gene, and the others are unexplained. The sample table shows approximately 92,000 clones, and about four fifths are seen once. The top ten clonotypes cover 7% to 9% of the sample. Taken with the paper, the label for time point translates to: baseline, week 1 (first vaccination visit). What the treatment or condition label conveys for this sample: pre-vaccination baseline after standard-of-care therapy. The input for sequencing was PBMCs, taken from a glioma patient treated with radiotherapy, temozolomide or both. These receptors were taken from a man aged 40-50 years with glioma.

The DNA of the CDR3 is TGTGCCAGCAGCCCGCTACTAGCGGGGAGAGGGACCGGGGAGCTGTTTTTT. It specifies CASSPLLAGRGTGELFF. The chain recombines TRBV4-2 with TRBJ2-2; 10 positions match TRBD2. Germline CDR1 and CDR2: LGHNA and YNFKEQ. The CDR3 extends over 17 amino acids. With 4 bases clipped from V and 5 bases from J, the junction kept 10 bases outside the gene matches.

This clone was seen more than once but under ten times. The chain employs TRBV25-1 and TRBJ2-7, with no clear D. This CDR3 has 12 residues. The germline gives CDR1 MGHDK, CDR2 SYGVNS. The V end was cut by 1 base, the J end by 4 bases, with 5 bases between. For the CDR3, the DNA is TGTGCCAGCAGTGAATTAGATTACGAGCAGTACTTC. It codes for CASSELDYEQYF.

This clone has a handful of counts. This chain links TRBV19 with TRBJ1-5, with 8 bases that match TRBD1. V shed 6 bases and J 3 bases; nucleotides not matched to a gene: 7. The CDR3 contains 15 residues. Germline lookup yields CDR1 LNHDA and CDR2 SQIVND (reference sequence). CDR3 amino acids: CASRTDRALNQPQHF. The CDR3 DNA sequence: TGTGCCAGTAGGACGGACAGGGCTCTCAATCAGCCCCAGCATTTT. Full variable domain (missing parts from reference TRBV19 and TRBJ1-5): DGGITQSPKYLFRKEGQNVTLSCEQNLNHDAMYWYRQDPGQGLRLIYYSQIVNDFQKGDIAEGYSVSREKKESFPLTVTSAQKNPTAFYLCASRTDRALNQPQHFGDGTRLSIL.

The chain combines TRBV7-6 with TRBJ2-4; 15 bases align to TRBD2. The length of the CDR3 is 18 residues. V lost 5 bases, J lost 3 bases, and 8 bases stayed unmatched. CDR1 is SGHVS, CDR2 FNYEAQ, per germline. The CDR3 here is CASSPGLAGGPGKNIQYF. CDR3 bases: TGTGCCAGCAGCCCCGGACTAGCGGGAGGGCCGGGCAAAAACATTCAGTACTTC.

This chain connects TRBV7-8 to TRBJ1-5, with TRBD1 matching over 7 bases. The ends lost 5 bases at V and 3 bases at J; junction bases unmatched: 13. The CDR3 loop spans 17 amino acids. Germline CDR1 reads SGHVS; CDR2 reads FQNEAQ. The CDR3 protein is CASSRTTGSMTNQPQHF. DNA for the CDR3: TGTGCCAGCAGCCGTACGACAGGGAGCATGACCAATCAGCCCCAGCATTTT.

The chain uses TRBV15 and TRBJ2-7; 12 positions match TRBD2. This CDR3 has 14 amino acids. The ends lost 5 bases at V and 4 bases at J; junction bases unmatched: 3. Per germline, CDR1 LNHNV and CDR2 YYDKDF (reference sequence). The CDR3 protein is CATSFLAGGYEQYF. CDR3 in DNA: TGTGCCACCAGCTTCCTAGCGGGGGGGTACGAGCAGTACTTC.

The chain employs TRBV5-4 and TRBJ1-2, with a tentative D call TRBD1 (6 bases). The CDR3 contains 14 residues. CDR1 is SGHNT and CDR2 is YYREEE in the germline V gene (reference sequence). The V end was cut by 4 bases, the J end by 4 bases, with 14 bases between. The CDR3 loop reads CASSPRTEGYGYTF. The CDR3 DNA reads TGTGCCAGCAGCCCACGGACAGAAGGCTATGGCTACACCTTC.

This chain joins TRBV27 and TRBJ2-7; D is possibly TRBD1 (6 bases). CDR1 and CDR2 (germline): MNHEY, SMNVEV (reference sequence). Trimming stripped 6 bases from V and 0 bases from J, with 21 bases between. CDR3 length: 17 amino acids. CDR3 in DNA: TGTGCCAGCAGCCTGGTCAGGACAGATTCTATCTCCTACGAGCAGTACTTC. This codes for CASSLVRTDSISYEQYF.

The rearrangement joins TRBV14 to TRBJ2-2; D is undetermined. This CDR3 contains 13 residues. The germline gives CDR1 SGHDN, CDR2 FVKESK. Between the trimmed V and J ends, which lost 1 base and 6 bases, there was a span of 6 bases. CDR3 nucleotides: TGTGCCAGCAGCCAAGCCCCCCCCGGGGAGCTGTTTTTT. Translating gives CASSQAPPGELFF.

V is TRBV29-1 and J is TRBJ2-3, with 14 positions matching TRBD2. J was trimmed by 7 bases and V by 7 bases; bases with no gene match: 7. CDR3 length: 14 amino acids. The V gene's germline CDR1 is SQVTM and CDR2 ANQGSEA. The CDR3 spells CSARLAGGPNTQYF. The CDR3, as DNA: TGCAGCGCACGACTAGCGGGAGGGCCAAATACGCAGTATTTT.

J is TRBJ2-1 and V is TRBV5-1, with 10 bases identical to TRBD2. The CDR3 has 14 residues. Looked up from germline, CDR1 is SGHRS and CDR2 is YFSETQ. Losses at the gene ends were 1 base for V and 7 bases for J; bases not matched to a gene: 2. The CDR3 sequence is CASSLTSGTNEQFF. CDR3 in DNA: TGCGCCAGCAGCTTGACTAGCGGGACGAATGAGCAGTTCTTC. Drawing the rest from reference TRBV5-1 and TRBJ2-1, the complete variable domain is KAGVTQTPRYLIKTRGQQVTLSCSPISGHRSVSWYQQTPGQGLQFLFEYFSETQRNKGNFPGRFSGRQFSNSRSEMNVSTLELGDSALYLCASSLTSGTNEQFFGPGTRLTVL.

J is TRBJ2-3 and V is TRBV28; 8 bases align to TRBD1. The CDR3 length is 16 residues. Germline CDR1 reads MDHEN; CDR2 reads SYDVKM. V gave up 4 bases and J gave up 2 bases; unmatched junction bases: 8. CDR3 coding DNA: TGTGCCAGCAGTTCAACAGGGGGTTTTCCCACAGATACGCAGTATTTT. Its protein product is CASSSTGGFPTDTQYF.

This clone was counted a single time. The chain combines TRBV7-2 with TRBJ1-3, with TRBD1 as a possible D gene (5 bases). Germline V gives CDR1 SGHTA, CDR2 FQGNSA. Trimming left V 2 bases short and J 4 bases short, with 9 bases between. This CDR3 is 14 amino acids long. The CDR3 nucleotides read TGTGCCAGCAGCTTAAGGGGAGCGGGAAACACCATATATTTT. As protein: CASSLRGAGNTIYF.

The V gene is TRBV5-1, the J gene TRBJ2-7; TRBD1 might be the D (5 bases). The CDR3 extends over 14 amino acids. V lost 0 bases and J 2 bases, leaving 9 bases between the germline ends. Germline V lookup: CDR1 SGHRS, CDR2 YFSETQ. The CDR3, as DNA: TGCGCCAGCAGCTTGGGGCAGGGCCCCTACGAGCAGTACTTC. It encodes CASSLGQGPYEQYF.

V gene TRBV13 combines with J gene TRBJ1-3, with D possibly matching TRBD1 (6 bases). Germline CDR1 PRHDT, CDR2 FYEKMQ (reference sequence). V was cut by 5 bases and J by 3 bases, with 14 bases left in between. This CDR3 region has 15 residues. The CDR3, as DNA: TGTGCCAGCAGCACCCAGACAGGCCTTGGAAACACCATATATTTT. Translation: CASSTQTGLGNTIYF.

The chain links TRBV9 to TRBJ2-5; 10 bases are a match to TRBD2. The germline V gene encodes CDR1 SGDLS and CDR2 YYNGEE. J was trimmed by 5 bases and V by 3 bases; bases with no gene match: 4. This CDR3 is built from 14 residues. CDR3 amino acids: CASSASGSLETQYF. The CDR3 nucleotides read TGTGCCAGCAGCGCTAGCGGGAGTTTGGAGACCCAGTACTTC.

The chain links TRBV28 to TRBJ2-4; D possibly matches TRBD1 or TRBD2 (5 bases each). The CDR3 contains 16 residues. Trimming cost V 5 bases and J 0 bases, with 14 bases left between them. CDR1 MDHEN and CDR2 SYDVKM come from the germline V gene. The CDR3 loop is CASSPHQGVAKNIQYF. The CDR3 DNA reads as TGTGCCAGCAGTCCCCATCAGGGAGTAGCCAAAAACATTCAGTACTTC.

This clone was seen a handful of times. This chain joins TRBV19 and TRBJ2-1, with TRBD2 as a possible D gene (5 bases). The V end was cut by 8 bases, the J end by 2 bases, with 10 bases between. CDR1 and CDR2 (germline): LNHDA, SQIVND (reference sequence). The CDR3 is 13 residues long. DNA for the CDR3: TGTGCCAGTCACCGGGATACCTACAATGAGCAGTTCTTC. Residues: CASHRDTYNEQFF.

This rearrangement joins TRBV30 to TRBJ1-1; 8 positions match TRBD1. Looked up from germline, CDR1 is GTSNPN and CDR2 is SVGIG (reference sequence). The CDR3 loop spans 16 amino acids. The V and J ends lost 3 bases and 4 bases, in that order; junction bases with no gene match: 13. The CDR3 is CAWSAHRGGSGTEAFF. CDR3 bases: TGTGCCTGGAGCGCCCACAGGGGGGGTTCAGGCACTGAAGCTTTCTTT. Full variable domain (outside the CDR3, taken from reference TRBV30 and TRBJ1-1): SQTIHQWPATLVQPVGSPLSLECTVEGTSNPNLYWYRQAAGRGLQLLFYSVGIGQISSEVPQNLSASRPQDRQFILSSKKLLLSDSGFYLCAWSAHRGGSGTEAFFGQGTRLTVV.

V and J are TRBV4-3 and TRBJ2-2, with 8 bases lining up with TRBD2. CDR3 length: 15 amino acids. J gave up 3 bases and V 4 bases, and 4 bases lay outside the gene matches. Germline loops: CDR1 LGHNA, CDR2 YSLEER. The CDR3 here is CASSRAGAYTGELFF. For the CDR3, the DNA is TGCGCCAGCAGCCGAGCGGGAGCGTACACCGGGGAGCTGTTTTTT.

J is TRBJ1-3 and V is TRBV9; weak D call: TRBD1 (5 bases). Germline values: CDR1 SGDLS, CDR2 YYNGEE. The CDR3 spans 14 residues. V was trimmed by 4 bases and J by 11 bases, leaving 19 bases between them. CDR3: CASSPRLSEGPIYF. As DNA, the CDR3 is TGTGCCAGCAGCCCCCGTCTCAGCGAGGGACCCATATATTTT.